This entry concerns a single TCR beta chain. What it binds is not known. Trimming left V 6 bases short and J 3 bases short, with 8 bases between. The CDR3 contains 13 residues. Germline V gene lookup returns CDR1 MNHEY and CDR2 SVGAGI. The data were obtained in a study of shared clonotypes between healthy human individuals. Findings and limits, study-wide: Rarefaction gave evidence that sorted-subset sequencing remained incomplete despite large depth.

Using immunoSEQ multiplex PCR, the repertoire was profiled, and TCRdb retains in-frame clones only, with some absent. The table shows 2 million to 2.5 million clones, with approximately 93% occurring only once. The source is a man between 18 and 35 years old in good health. Some clones in this sample may be carry-over from other donors' samples. The sample was naive CD4+ T cells from PBMCs. Subset in this sample: CD45RA+ positively selected. The chain carries TRBV6-5 and TRBJ1-4; no definite D call. The DNA for the CDR3 is TGTGCCAGCAGGCCCCTGGCTAATGAAAAACTGTTTTTT. As protein: CASRPLANEKLFF.